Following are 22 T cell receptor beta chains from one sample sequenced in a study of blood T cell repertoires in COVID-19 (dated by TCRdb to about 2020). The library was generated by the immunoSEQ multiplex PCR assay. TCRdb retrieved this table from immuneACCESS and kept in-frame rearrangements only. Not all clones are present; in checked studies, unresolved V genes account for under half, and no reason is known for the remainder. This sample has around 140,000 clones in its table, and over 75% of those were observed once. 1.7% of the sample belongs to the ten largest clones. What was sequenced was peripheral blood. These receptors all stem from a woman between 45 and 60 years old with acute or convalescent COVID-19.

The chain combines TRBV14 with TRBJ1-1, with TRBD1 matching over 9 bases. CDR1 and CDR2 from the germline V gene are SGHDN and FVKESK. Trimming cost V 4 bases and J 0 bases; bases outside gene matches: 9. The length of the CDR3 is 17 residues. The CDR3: CASSRGQGFLLNTEAFF. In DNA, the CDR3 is TGTGCCAGCAGCCGGGGACAGGGCTTTTTACTGAACACTGAAGCTTTCTTT. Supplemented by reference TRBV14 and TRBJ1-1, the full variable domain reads EAGVTQFPSHSVIEKGQTVTLRCDPISGHDNLYWYRRVMGKEIKFLLHFVKESKQDESGMPNNRFLAERTGGTYSTLKVQPAELEDSGVYFCASSRGQGFLLNTEAFFGQGTRLTVV.

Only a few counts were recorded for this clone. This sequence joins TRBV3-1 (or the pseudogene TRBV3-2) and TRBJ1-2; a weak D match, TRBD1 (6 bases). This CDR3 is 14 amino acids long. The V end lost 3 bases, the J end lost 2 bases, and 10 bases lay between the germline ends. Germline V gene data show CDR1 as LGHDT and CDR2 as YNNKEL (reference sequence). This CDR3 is CASSQGALNYGYTF. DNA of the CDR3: TGTGCCAGCAGCCAGGGGGCCTTAAACTATGGCTACACCTTC.

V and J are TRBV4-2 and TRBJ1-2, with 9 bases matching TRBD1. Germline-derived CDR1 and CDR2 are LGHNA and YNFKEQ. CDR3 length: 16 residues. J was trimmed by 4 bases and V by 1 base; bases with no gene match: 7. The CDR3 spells CASSQGRTGVGYGYTF. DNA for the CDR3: TGTGCCAGCAGCCAAGGCCGGACAGGGGTCGGCTATGGCTACACCTTC.

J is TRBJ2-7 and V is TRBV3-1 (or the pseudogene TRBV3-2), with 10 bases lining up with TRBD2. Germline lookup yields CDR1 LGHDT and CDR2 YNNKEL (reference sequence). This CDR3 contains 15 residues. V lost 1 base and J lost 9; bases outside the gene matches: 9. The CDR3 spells CASSQGLAGVGGQYF. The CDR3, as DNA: TGTGCCAGCAGCCAAGGCCTAGCGGGAGTGGGGGGGCAGTACTTC.

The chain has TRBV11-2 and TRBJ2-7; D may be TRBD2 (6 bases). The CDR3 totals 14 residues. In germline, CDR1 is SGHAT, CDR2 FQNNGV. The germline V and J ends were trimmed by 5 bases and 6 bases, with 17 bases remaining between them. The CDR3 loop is CASSPLGGWREQYF. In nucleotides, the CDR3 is TGTGCCAGCAGCCCCCTCGGGGGTTGGCGCGAGCAGTACTTC.

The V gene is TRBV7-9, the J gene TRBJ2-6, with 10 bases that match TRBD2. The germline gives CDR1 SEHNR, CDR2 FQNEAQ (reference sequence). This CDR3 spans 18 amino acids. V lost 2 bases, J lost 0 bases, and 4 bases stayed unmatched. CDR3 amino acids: CASSLILAGYSGANVLTF. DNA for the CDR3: TGTGCCAGCAGCTTAATACTAGCGGGGTACTCTGGGGCCAACGTCCTGACTTTC.

The CDR3 region is CASSDRSDSRRDEQFF. DNA for the CDR3: TGCGCCAGCAGTGACCGATCGGACTCTCGTCGGGATGAGCAGTTCTTC. The chain recombines TRBV10-1 with TRBJ2-1; D might be TRBD2 (5 bases). Per the germline V gene, CDR1 is WNHNN and CDR2 is SYGVQD (reference sequence). This CDR3 has 16 amino acids. Between the trimmed V and J ends, which lost 3 bases and 8 bases, there was a span of 20 bases.

The DNA for the CDR3 is TGTGCCAGTAGTTTCCAGGGGTCCCCTTACGAGCAGTACTTC. This codes for CASSFQGSPYEQYF. The chain combines TRBV19 with TRBJ2-7; TRBD1 is a possible D gene (6 bases). The V and J ends lost 5 bases and 4 bases respectively, with 15 bases between them. Germline values: CDR1 LNHDA, CDR2 SQIVND (reference sequence). CDR3 size: 14 residues. Filled out from reference TRBV19 and TRBJ2-7, the complete variable domain reads DGGITQSPKYLFRKEGQNVTLSCEQNLNHDAMYWYRQDPGQGLRLIYYSQIVNDFQKGDIAEGYSVSREKKESFPLTVTSAQKNPTAFYLCASSFQGSPYEQYFGPGTRLTVT.

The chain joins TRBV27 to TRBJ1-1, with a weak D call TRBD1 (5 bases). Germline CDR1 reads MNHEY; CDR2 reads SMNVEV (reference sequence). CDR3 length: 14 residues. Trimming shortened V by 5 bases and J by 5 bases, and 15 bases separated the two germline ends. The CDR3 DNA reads TGTGCCAGCAGTCCCATCCCGGAGGGGACTGAAGCTTTCTTT. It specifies CASSPIPEGTEAFF.

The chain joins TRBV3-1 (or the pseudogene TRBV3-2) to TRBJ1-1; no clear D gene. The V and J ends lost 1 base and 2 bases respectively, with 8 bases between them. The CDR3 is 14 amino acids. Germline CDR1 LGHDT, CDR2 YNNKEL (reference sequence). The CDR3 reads CASSQVPGNTEAFF. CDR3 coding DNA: TGTGCCAGCAGCCAAGTGCCCGGTAACACTGAAGCTTTCTTT.

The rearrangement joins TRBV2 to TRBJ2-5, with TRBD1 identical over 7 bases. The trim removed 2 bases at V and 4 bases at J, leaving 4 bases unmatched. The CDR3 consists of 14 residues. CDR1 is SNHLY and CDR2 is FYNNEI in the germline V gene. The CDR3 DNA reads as TGTGCCAGCAGTGAACAAGGGGGCTCAGAGACCCAGTACTTC. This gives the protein CASSEQGGSETQYF.

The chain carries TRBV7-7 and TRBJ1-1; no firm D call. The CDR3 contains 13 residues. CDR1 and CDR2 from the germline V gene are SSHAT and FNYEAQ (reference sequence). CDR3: CASSRDKNTEAFF. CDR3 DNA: TGTGCTAGCTCGAGGGATAAGAACACTGAAGCTTTCTTT.

The CDR3 reads CATSGAGAYGYTF. The CDR3, as DNA: TGTGCCACCAGCGGGGCAGGAGCTTATGGCTACACCTTC. The chain combines TRBV15 with TRBJ1-2; D possibly corresponds to TRBD1 (5 bases). In germline, CDR1 is LNHNV, CDR2 YYDKDF (reference sequence). The V end lost 5 bases, the J end lost 5 bases, and 12 bases lay between the germline ends. This CDR3 contains 13 residues. The whole variable domain, filled in from reference TRBV15 and TRBJ1-2, reads DAMVIQNPRYQVTQFGKPVTLSCSQTLNHNVMYWYQQKSSQAPKLLFHYYDKDFNNEADTPDNFQSRRPNTSFCFLDIRSPGLGDTAMYLCATSGAGAYGYTFGSGTRLTVV.

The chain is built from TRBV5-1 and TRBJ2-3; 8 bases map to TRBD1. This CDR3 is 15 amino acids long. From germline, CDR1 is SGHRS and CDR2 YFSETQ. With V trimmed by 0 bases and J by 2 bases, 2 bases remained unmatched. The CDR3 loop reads CASSLGQGATDTQYF. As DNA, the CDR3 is TGCGCCAGCAGCTTGGGCCAGGGGGCCACAGATACGCAGTATTTT.

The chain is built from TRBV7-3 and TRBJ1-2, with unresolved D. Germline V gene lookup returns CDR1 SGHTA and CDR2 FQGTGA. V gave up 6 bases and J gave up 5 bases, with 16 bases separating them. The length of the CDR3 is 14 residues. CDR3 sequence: CASSRSGGSYGYTF. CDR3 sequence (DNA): TGTGCCAGCAGTCGAAGTGGCGGGAGTTATGGCTACACCTTC. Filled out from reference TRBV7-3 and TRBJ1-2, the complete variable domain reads GAGVSQTPSNKVTEKGKYVELRCDPISGHTALYWYRQSLGQGPEFLIYFQGTGAADDSGLPNDRFFAVRPEGSVSTLKIQRTERGDSAVYLCASSRSGGSYGYTFGSGTRLTVV.

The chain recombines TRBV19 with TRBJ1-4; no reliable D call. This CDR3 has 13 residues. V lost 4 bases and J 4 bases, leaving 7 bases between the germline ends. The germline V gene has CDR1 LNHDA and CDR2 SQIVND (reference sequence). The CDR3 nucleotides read TGTGCCAGTAGTACGGGATATAATGAAAAACTGTTTTTT. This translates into CASSTGYNEKLFF. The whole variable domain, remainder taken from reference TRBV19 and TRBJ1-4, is DGGITQSPKYLFRKEGQNVTLSCEQNLNHDAMYWYRQDPGQGLRLIYYSQIVNDFQKGDIAEGYSVSREKKESFPLTVTSAQKNPTAFYLCASSTGYNEKLFFGSGTQLSVL.

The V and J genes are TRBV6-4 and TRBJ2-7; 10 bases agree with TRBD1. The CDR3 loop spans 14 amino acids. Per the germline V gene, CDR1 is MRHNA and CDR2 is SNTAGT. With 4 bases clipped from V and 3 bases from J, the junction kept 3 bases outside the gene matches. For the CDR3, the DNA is TGTGCCAGCAGTGTAGGACAGGGGGACTACGAGCAGTACTTC. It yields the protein CASSVGQGDYEQYF.

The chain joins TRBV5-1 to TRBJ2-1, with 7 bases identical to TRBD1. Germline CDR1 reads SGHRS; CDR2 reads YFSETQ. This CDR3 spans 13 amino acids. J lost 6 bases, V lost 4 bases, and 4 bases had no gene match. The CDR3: CASSSNRGNEQFF. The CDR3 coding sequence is TGCGCCAGCAGCAGCAACAGGGGCAATGAGCAGTTCTTC.

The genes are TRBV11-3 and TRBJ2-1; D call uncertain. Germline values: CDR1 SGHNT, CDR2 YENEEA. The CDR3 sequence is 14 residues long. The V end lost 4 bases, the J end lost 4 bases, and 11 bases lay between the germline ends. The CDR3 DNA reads TGTGCCAGCAGCTCCCCCGCCGGGTACAATGAGCAGTTCTTC. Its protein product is CASSSPAGYNEQFF.

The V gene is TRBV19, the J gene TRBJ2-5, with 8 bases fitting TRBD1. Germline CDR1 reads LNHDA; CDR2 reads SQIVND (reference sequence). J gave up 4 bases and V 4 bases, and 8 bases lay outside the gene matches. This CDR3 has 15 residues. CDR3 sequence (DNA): TGTGCCAGTAGTACGGGGTGGCAGGGGGCAGAGACCCAGTACTTC. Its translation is CASSTGWQGAETQYF.

The CDR3 loop reads CASSESGRPTDTQYF. Here the CDR3 DNA reads TGTGCCAGCAGTGAAAGCGGGAGGCCCACAGATACGCAGTATTTT. The genes are TRBV25-1 and TRBJ2-3, with 9 nucleotides matching TRBD2. Germline V gene data show CDR1 as MGHDK and CDR2 as SYGVNS. Trimming at V came to 2 bases and at J to 2 bases, leaving 2 bases not matched to a gene. This CDR3 has 15 amino acids.

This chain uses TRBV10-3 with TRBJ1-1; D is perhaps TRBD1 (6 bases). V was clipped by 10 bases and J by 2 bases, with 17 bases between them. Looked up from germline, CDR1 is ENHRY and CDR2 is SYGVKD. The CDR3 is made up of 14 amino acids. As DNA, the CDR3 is TGTGCCAGCCTGACCGGGACACCTAACACTGAAGCTTTCTTT. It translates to CASLTGTPNTEAFF.